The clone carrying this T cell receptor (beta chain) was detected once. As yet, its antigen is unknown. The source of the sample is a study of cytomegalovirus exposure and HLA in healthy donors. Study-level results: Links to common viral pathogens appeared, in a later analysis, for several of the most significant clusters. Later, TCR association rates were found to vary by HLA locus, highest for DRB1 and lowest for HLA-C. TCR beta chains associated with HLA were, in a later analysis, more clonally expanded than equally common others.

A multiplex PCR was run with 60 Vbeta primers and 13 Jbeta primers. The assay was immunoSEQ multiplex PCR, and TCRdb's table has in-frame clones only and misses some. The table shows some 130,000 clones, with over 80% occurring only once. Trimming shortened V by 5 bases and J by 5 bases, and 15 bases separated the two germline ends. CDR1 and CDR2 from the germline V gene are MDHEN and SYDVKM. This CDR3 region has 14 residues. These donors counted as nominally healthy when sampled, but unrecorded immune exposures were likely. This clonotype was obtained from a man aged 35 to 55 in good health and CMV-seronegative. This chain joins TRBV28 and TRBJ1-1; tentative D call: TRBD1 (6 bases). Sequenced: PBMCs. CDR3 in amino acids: CASSHRGARTEAFF. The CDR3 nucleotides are TGTGCCAGCAGTCATCGGGGGGCGAGAACTGAAGCTTTCTTT.